This T cell receptor (beta chain) was recorded in a study of blood T cell repertoires in COVID-19. All recovered Cohort 3 donors got two negative PCRs, got clearance, or saw symptom resolution. The sample holds a few counts of this clone. CDR3 length equals 13 residues. V was trimmed by 3 bases and J by 5 bases, leaving 8 bases between them. Per the germline V gene, CDR1 is LNHDA and CDR2 is SQIVND (reference sequence). Profiled with immunoSEQ multiplex PCR; TCRdb holds only in-frame clones, not every one. This repertoire shows about 220,000 clones, approximately 90% found once; its top ten account for under 3%.

The specimen was PBMCs or T cells enriched from blood (not recorded which). The sequence was collected from a woman aged 30 to 39 who had recovered from COVID-19. This chain links TRBV19 with TRBJ1-5; D is undetermined. The CDR3 nucleotides read TGTGCCAGTAGTATTGGAGGGTATCAGCCCCAGCATTTT. The encoded protein is CASSIGGYQPQHF.